What follows are 18 T cell receptor beta chains derived from one specimen sequenced in a study of response to subunit inactivated influenza vaccine. One entry per CDR3 protein, called by TCRdb with MiXCR from the RT-PCR reads. Here the sample spans about 540,000 distinct CDR3 sequences, roughly a quarter being singletons. In addition, the sample was reused for a study of T cells expressing NK-cell markers. That work states: For TCR beta, cDNA was produced by 5'RACE template switching with UMIs.

The sample consisted of CD4+ T cells sorted from PBMCs, taken about 12 days after vaccination. These receptors came from a man over 45 who received an inactivated influenza vaccine.

This clonotype occurred many times. The genes are TRBV6-5 and TRBJ1-4; D ambiguous. Germline V gives CDR1 MNHEY, CDR2 SVGAGI. CDR3 size: 13 residues. Trimming cost V 1 base and J 8 bases, with 8 bases left between them. The CDR3: CASSYYQGEKLFF. Written as DNA, the CDR3 is TGTGCCAGCAGTTACTACCAAGGGGAAAAACTGTTTTTT.

V gene TRBV6-2 or TRBV6-3 combines with J gene TRBJ2-3; D might be TRBD2 (6 bases). Germline V gene sequence: CDR1 MNHEY, CDR2 SVGEGT. Trimming cost V 5 bases and J 4 bases, with 22 bases left between them. The CDR3 is 17 amino acids. The CDR3 coding sequence is TGTGCCAGCAGTCCTCGGCGTGCGGGGAATATACCAGATACGCAGTATTTT. This gives the protein CASSPRRAGNIPDTQYF.

The chain employs TRBV29-1 and TRBJ2-7, with D perhaps matching TRBD1 (5 bases). The CDR3 is 12 residues long. V gave up 6 bases and J gave up 1 base, with 10 bases separating them. Germline V gene sequence: CDR1 SQVTM, CDR2 ANQGSEA. The CDR3 nucleotides read TGCAGCGTAGTGACAGATTCCTACGAGCAGTACTTC. Translation: CSVVTDSYEQYF.

This clonotype was counted between two and nine times. J is TRBJ2-1 and V is TRBV11-1; 9 nucleotides align to TRBD2. The germline gives CDR1 SGHAT, CDR2 FQDESV (reference sequence). The CDR3 is 19 residues long. Trimming removed 5 bases from V and 4 bases from J; junction bases left unmatched: 18. Here the CDR3 reads CASSPIARGLARTYNEQFF. The CDR3 DNA follows: TGTGCCAGCAGCCCTATCGCCCGGGGACTAGCCCGGACGTACAATGAGCAGTTCTTC.

The table lists this clonotype with a few counts. V usage is TRBV5-1 and J usage is TRBJ2-7; 10 bases match TRBD2. From germline, CDR1 is SGHRS and CDR2 YFSETQ. CDR3 length: 16 amino acids. V lost 1 base, J lost 0 bases, and 4 bases stayed unmatched. The DNA for the CDR3 is TGCGCCAGCAGCTTGAGGACTAGCGGAGGCTCCTACGAGCAGTACTTC. Protein product: CASSLRTSGGSYEQYF.

This clonotype was observed many times. At one of its ends the junction is not consistent with the germline gene, which may arise from a read error. The chain employs TRBV5-1 and TRBJ2-3, with D possibly being TRBD2 (5 bases). Germline-derived CDR1 and CDR2 are SGHRS and YFSETQ. This CDR3 spans 14 amino acids. CDR3 in amino acids: CASSLGSGTDTQYF. The DNA for the CDR3 is TGTGCCAGCAGCTTAGGGAGCGGCACAGATACGCAGTATTTT.

V and J are TRBV29-1 and TRBJ2-7, with D possibly TRBD2 on 6 matching bases. Trimming took off 8 bases at V and 2 bases at J, with 13 bases between the two ends. CDR3 length equals 12 residues. The germline gives CDR1 SQVTM, CDR2 ANQGSEA. CDR3 sequence: CSLVRDAYEQYF. As DNA, the CDR3 is TGCAGCTTGGTGCGGGACGCCTACGAGCAGTACTTC.

V and J are TRBV20-1 and TRBJ2-1; 7 positions match TRBD1. J gave up 5 bases and V 6 bases, and 7 bases lay outside the gene matches. The CDR3 extends over 13 amino acids. Germline CDR1 and CDR2: DFQATT and SNEGSKA (reference sequence). The CDR3, as DNA: TGCAGTGCATATCAGGGGGTGGACAATGAGCAGTTCTTC. It specifies CSAYQGVDNEQFF.

J is TRBJ2-2 and V is TRBV20-1, with no clear D. The CDR3 runs 13 residues. V lost 5 bases to trimming and J lost 2 bases, with 9 bases between them. CDR1 and CDR2 (germline): DFQATT, SNEGSKA (reference sequence). The chain's CDR3 is CSAFPRNTGELFF. The CDR3 DNA is TGCAGTGCTTTCCCTCGCAACACCGGGGAGCTGTTTTTT.

This clonotype was recorded many times. The V call is TRBV9, the J call TRBJ2-3; D uncertain. The germline V gene has CDR1 SGDLS and CDR2 YYNGEE. This CDR3 has 16 amino acids. V shed 3 bases and J shed 2 bases, with 16 bases lying between them. The CDR3 reads CASSAPPRNTTDTQYF. The CDR3 coding sequence is TGTGCCAGCAGCGCGCCCCCCCGCAACACCACAGATACGCAGTATTTT.

CDR3 sequence reads: CASSYGARMRETQYF. The CDR3, as DNA: TGTGCCAGCTCCTACGGGGCGCGGATGAGAGAGACCCAGTACTTC. The chain recombines TRBV7-9 with TRBJ2-5, with D possibly being TRBD1 or TRBD2 (5 bases each). V was cut by 8 bases and J by 4 bases, with 20 bases left in between. This CDR3 is 15 amino acids long. From germline, CDR1 is SEHNR and CDR2 FQNEAQ (reference sequence).

This chain joins TRBV12-3 or TRBV12-4 and TRBJ2-1, with 7 bases that match TRBD2. V shed 3 bases, J shed 5 bases, and the junction held 22 bases outside the gene matches. The CDR3 has 20 amino acids. In DNA form, the CDR3 reads TGTGCCAGCAGTTTTTCGCTAGGGCCTACTAGCGACGGAATCCACAATGAGCAGTTCTTC. Amino acids: CASSFSLGPTSDGIHNEQFF.

The chain couples TRBV18 to TRBJ2-7; 10 bases match TRBD1. The V and J ends lost 2 bases and 4 bases, in that order; junction bases with no gene match: 5. The V gene's germline CDR1 is KGHSH and CDR2 LQKENI. The CDR3 length is 15 residues. CDR3 sequence: CASSPVTGGGYEQYF. CDR3 DNA sequence: TGTGCCAGCTCACCAGTGACAGGGGGCGGTTACGAGCAGTACTTC.

The V call is TRBV7-3, the J call TRBJ2-2; D call uncertain. This CDR3 spans 13 amino acids. Germline CDR1 SGHTA, CDR2 FQGTGA. Trimming took 5 bases from V and 6 from J, leaving 10 bases between them. CDR3 DNA sequence: TGTGCCAGCAGCCCCGCGCCAGCCGGGGAGCTGTTTTTT. Translation gives CASSPAPAGELFF. The variable domain in full, with the rest retrieved from reference TRBV7-3 and TRBJ2-2, is GAGVSQTPSNKVTEKGKYVELRCDPISGHTALYWYRQSLGQGPEFLIYFQGTGAADDSGLPNDRFFAVRPEGSVSTLKIQRTERGDSAVYLCASSPAPAGELFFGEGSRLTVL.

The rearrangement joins TRBV7-2 to TRBJ1-2; the match to TRBD1 covers 8 bases. The CDR3 sequence is 14 residues long. Per the germline V gene, CDR1 is SGHTA and CDR2 is FQGNSA. The V and J ends lost 3 bases and 6 bases, in that order; junction bases with no gene match: 6. DNA for the CDR3: TGTGCCAGCAGCTTGAGTAGGACAGGGAATGGCTACACCTTC. This translates into CASSLSRTGNGYTF. The full variable domain, in which reference TRBV7-2 and TRBJ1-2 provide the parts outside the CDR3, is GAGVSQSPSNKVTEKGKDVELRCDPISGHTALYWYRQSLGQGLEFLIYFQGNSAPDKSGLPSDRFSAERTGGSVSTLTIQRTQQEDSAVYLCASSLSRTGNGYTFGSGTRLTVV.

This clonotype turned up a few times. The gene calls are TRBV29-1 and TRBJ1-2, with 8 bases lining up with TRBD1. The CDR3 is made up of 12 amino acids. The V gene end was trimmed by 6 bases and the J gene end by 7 bases; junction bases not matched to a gene: 7. The germline V gene has CDR1 SQVTM and CDR2 ANQGSEA. CDR3 region: CSVGQGRSGYTF. CDR3 nucleotide sequence: TGCAGCGTCGGACAGGGTAGAAGTGGCTACACCTTC.

CDR3 coding DNA: TGTGCCAGCAGTTCCCAGTCCCCGGCGGGAACCCTCTACGAGCAGTACTTC. Translating gives CASSSQSPAGTLYEQYF. The J gene is TRBJ2-7, the V gene TRBV6-2 or TRBV6-3, with TRBD2 as a possible D gene (6 bases). The CDR3 extends over 17 amino acids. Germline V gives CDR1 MNHEY, CDR2 SVGEGT. The V end lost 4 bases, the J end lost 3 bases, and 22 bases lay between the germline ends.

This clonotype has ten or more counts. The DNA of the CDR3 is TGTGCCAGCAGCACCCGGGACAGGGGGCCTGAAAAACTGTTTTTT. Encoded protein: CASSTRDRGPEKLFF. The V and J genes are TRBV12-3 or TRBV12-4 and TRBJ1-4; 12 nucleotides agree with TRBD1. J was trimmed by 7 bases and V by 6 bases; bases with no gene match: 6. This CDR3 has 15 residues.